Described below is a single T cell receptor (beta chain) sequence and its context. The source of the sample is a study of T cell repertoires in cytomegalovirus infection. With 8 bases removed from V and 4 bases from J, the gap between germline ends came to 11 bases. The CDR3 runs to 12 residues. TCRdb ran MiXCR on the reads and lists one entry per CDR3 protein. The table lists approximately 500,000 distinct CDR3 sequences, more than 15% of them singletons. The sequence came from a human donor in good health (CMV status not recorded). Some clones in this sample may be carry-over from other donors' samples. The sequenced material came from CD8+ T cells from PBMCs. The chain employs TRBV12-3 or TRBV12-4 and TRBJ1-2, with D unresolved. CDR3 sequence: CASGDTSYGYTF. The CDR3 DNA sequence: TGTGCCAGCGGCGACACCTCCTATGGCTACACCTTC.